The clone carrying this T cell receptor (beta chain) was recorded at least ten times. The antigen remains undetermined. This entry comes from a study of CD8 T cells in ankylosing spondylitis. Study-level results: Clones that were linked to disease were CD8+ and were relatively rare in peripheral blood. Ankylosing spondylitis blood appeared to carry a characteristic TCR beta motif of several highly homologous variants. The study looked at matched synovial fluid samples from ankylosing spondylitis patients. Disease-linked clones were reported to be significantly enriched there.

Libraries for TCR beta were made by quantitative 5'-RACE with molecular barcodes. One entry per CDR3 protein, called by TCRdb with MiXCR from the 5' RACE reads. Found here are roughly 300,000 distinct CDR3 sequences, approximately 8.2% of them singletons; the top ten hold approximately 14%. This receptor was identified in a male donor with ankylosing spondylitis. Sequencing input: blood, either unsorted or a sorted T cell fraction (not recorded which).

CDR3 loop: CASSPAGTSSAYEQYF. CDR3 sequence (DNA): TGTGCCAGCAGTCCAGCCGGGACTAGCTCGGCCTACGAGCAGTACTTC. The chain uses TRBV28 and TRBJ2-7; TRBD2 matches at 9 bases. The CDR3 contains 16 residues. Germline V gene data show CDR1 as MDHEN and CDR2 as SYDVKM. J lost 2 bases, V lost 5 bases, and 10 bases had no gene match.